These 32 T cell receptor beta chains share one sample of origin, sequenced in a study of cytomegalovirus exposure and HLA in healthy donors. Primers for the PCR totalled 60 Vbeta and 13 Jbeta. TCRdb's table, derived via immunoSEQ multiplex PCR, lists solely in-frame clones and lacks some. This sample's table has over 70,000 clones. Material for sequencing was PBMCs. Receptors were obtained from a woman aged 40 to 50 in good health and CMV-seropositive.

The chain links TRBV30 to TRBJ2-3; 13 positions agree with TRBD2. Germline CDR1 and CDR2: GTSNPN and SVGIG (reference sequence). Trimming at V came to 5 bases and at J to 3 bases, leaving 17 bases not matched to a gene. CDR3 size: 19 residues. CDR3 loop: CAWGNQLAGGLIGTDTQYF. The CDR3 DNA reads TGTGCCTGGGGGAACCAACTAGCGGGAGGGCTTATAGGAACAGATACGCAGTATTTT.

The rearrangement joins TRBV4-2 to TRBJ2-7; 7 bases match TRBD2. CDR1 and CDR2 from the germline V gene are LGHNA and YNFKEQ. The V gene end was trimmed by 0 bases and the J gene end by 2 bases; junction bases not matched to a gene: 7. CDR3 length equals 16 residues. Written as DNA, the CDR3 is TGTGCCAGCAGCCAAGAAGCGGGAAACAAACCCTACGAGCAGTACTTC. Translating gives CASSQEAGNKPYEQYF.

This chain uses TRBV27 with TRBJ2-3; D is possibly TRBD2 (5 bases). The ends were cut back, 4 bases at V and 6 bases at J, with 14 bases in the middle. Germline V CDR1 and CDR2: MNHEY, SMNVEV (reference sequence). The CDR3 totals 14 residues. The CDR3 nucleotides are TGTGCCAGCAGTTCACTAGGGAATCGGGATACGCAGTATTTT. Translating it yields CASSSLGNRDTQYF.

This chain joins TRBV10-2 and TRBJ2-3; D possibly corresponds to TRBD1 (6 bases). With 1 base removed from V and 4 bases from J, the gap between germline ends came to 9 bases. Germline lookup yields CDR1 WSHSY and CDR2 SAAADI. This CDR3 has 14 amino acids. The CDR3 DNA sequence: TGCGCCAGCAGTGAGTGGGGGCTGGCAGATACGCAGTATTTT. Translation: CASSEWGLADTQYF.

The DNA for the CDR3 is TGTGCCAGCAGTGACTCGACTAGCGGGGGGGCTGAGCAGTTCTTC. Encoded protein: CASSDSTSGGAEQFF. The rearrangement joins TRBV6-4 to TRBJ2-1, with 14 nucleotides matching TRBD2. Per germline, CDR1 MRHNA and CDR2 SNTAGT. With 0 bases clipped from V and 9 bases from J, the junction kept 1 base outside the gene matches. This CDR3 is built from 15 residues.

J is TRBJ2-1 and V is TRBV28; 9 nucleotides line up with TRBD2. V shed 1 base, J shed 0 bases, and the junction held 1 base outside the gene matches. The CDR3 runs to 16 residues. Germline CDR1 reads MDHEN; CDR2 reads SYDVKM. The CDR3 coding sequence is TGTGCCAGCAGTTTATTTAGCGGGAGCTCCTACAATGAGCAGTTCTTC. Encoded protein: CASSLFSGSSYNEQFF. Looking up the rest from reference TRBV28 and TRBJ2-1 gives the full variable domain: DVKVTQSSRYLVKRTGEKVFLECVQDMDHENMFWYRQDPGLGLRLIYFSYDVKMKEKGDIPEGYSVSREKKERFSLILESASTNQTSMYLCASSLFSGSSYNEQFFGPGTRLTVL.

The chain joins TRBV15 to TRBJ2-6; the match to TRBD1 covers 10 bases. After removal of 11 bases from V and 0 bases from J, the junction contained 4 bases not matched to a gene. Germline V CDR1 and CDR2: LNHNV, YYDKDF (reference sequence). This CDR3 comprises 15 residues. CDR3 residues: CASGQGDSGANVLTF. CDR3 DNA sequence: TGTGCCTCTGGACAGGGGGACTCTGGGGCCAACGTCCTGACTTTC.

The chain joins TRBV4-2 to TRBJ2-1; TRBD2 matches 11 bases. Germline lookup yields CDR1 LGHNA and CDR2 YNFKEQ. This CDR3 spans 16 amino acids. The J segment lost 0 bases and the V segment lost 3 bases, leaving 1 base of the junction unmatched. The CDR3 DNA follows: TGTGCCAGCAGCCACGGGACTAGCGGCTCCTACAATGAGCAGTTCTTC. Translating it yields CASSHGTSGSYNEQFF.

For this clone: Lacking the conserved final phenylalanine or tryptophan, this CDR3 likely reflects a read error. The DNA is omitted, as the CDR3 cannot be located on it reliably, and the CDR3 follows TCRdb's listing. The chain links TRBV10-2 to TRBJ1-2; TRBD1, the D gene given by the table, was not confirmed from the DNA. Termini included, the CDR3 measures 10 amino acids. Germline V gene sequence: CDR1 WSHSY, CDR2 SAAADI. CDR3 protein: CATLDVGLLE.

The rearrangement links TRBV19 to TRBJ2-2; D is perhaps TRBD1 (5 bases). Germline CDR1 LNHDA, CDR2 SQIVND (reference sequence). Trimming removed 3 bases at V and 7 bases at J, with 18 bases between. The CDR3 contains 16 residues. The CDR3 sequence is CASSMGGRAGIGELFF. CDR3 in DNA: TGTGCCAGTAGTATGGGCGGCAGGGCTGGGATCGGGGAGCTGTTTTTT.

CDR3 sequence (DNA): TGTGCCAGCAGCCAGGACAGCGTTTCCAATGAGCAGTTCTTC. This translates into CASSQDSVSNEQFF. This rearrangement joins TRBV2 to TRBJ2-1, with a weak D call TRBD1 (6 bases). Germline values: CDR1 SNHLY, CDR2 FYNNEI. Deletions cut 6 bases from V and 6 bases from J, with 15 bases between. The CDR3 length is 14 residues.

The genes are TRBV2 and TRBJ1-5, with D unresolved. Germline CDR1 reads SNHLY; CDR2 reads FYNNEI. The V end lost 5 bases, the J end lost 5 bases, and 16 bases lay between the germline ends. The CDR3 has 15 residues. CDR3 sequence reads: CASSNAQVLHQPQHF. The CDR3 nucleotides are TGTGCCAGCAGTAACGCGCAGGTTCTCCATCAGCCCCAGCATTTT.

Details on this clone: Other DNA sequences in the sample encode the same CDR3. V and J are TRBV6-1 and TRBJ2-2; 8 bases map to TRBD1. This CDR3 comprises 15 residues. The germline gives CDR1 MNHNS, CDR2 SASEGT. Losses at the gene ends were 2 bases for V and 6 bases for J; bases not matched to a gene: 5. The CDR3 loop reads CASSESPTGAGELFF. The CDR3 nucleotides are TGTGCCAGCAGTGAATCCCCGACAGGGGCCGGGGAGCTGTTTTTT.

This chain connects TRBV5-6 to TRBJ2-3, with D maybe TRBD1 (5 bases). Per the germline V gene, CDR1 is SGHDT and CDR2 is YYEEEE. V lost 1 base and J lost 0, with 18 bases in between. The CDR3 has 18 residues. This CDR3 is CASSLLSRQPSSTDTQYF. CDR3 nucleotide sequence: TGTGCCAGCAGCTTGCTTTCCCGACAGCCTTCTAGCACAGATACGCAGTATTTT.

Worth noting for this clone: Sequence at one end of the junction differs from germline and may be a read error. This rearrangement joins TRBV4-2 to TRBJ2-1; 9 nucleotides line up with TRBD2. The CDR3 covers 15 residues. Germline loops: CDR1 LGHNA, CDR2 YNFKEQ. The CDR3 is CTSSQEEAGGYEQFF. The DNA of the CDR3 is TGTACCAGCAGCCAAGAAGAAGCGGGGGGTTATGAGCAGTTCTTC.

The rearrangement uses TRBV29-1 and TRBJ2-1; 7 nucleotides agree with TRBD1. V shed 2 bases and J 8 bases; nucleotides not matched to a gene: 6. The CDR3 consists of 13 residues. Germline CDR1 and CDR2: SQVTM and ANQGSEA. CDR3: CSVERDSSHEQFF. Written as DNA, the CDR3 is TGCAGCGTTGAACGGGACAGTAGCCATGAGCAGTTCTTC.

The chain uses TRBV29-1 and TRBJ1-2; no reliable D call. The germline V gene has CDR1 SQVTM and CDR2 ANQGSEA. The CDR3 runs to 11 residues. V shed 5 bases and J shed 9 bases, with 13 bases lying between them. CDR3 bases: TGCAGCGTTCCCACCGGCGGGCGCTACACCTTC. Its protein product is CSVPTGGRYTF.

The gene calls are TRBV18 and TRBJ1-2; 7 bases agree with TRBD1. This CDR3 contains 16 residues. The V segment lost 4 bases and the J segment 5 bases; nucleotides outside the gene matches: 13. Per germline, CDR1 KGHSH and CDR2 LQKENI. The CDR3 bases are TGTGCCAGCTCACTCCCCCGGGACAGAGTTCTTTATGGCTACACCTTC. This gives the protein CASSLPRDRVLYGYTF.

V is TRBV28 and J is TRBJ2-5; D unresolved. The better agreement between TRBJ2-7 and the DNA end casts doubt on the J call. CDR3 length: 10 residues. Germline CDR1 is MDHEN and CDR2 is SYDVKM. In DNA, the CDR3 is TGTGCCAGCAGTAACTACGAGCAGTACTTC. Encoded protein: CASSNYEQYF.

This rearrangement joins TRBV2 to TRBJ2-5; perhaps TRBD1 as D (5 bases). The better agreement between TRBJ2-7 and the DNA end casts doubt on the J call. From germline, CDR1 is SNHLY and CDR2 FYNNEI. This CDR3 is built from 15 residues. The CDR3 sequence is CASSDWQGRTYEQYF. Written as DNA, the CDR3 is TGTGCCAGCAGTGACTGGCAGGGCCGAACCTACGAGCAGTACTTC.

The chain employs TRBV9 and TRBJ2-5, with TRBD1 matching 7 bases. The J call is uncertain, as TRBJ2-7 better fits the DNA end. The CDR3 is made up of 15 amino acids. CDR1 and CDR2 (germline): SGDLS, YYNGEE. CDR3 nucleotides: TGTGCCAGCAGCTTCACATCCGGGACAGCATACGAGCAGTACTTC. Translation gives CASSFTSGTAYEQYF.

The V gene is TRBV4-3, the J gene TRBJ1-1; TRBD1 matches at 7 bases. J gave up 6 bases and V 2 bases, and 6 bases lay outside the gene matches. The length of the CDR3 is 14 residues. Germline V gives CDR1 LGHNA, CDR2 YSLEER. The CDR3 region has the DNA TGCGCCAGCAGCCAACAAACAGGGGACCCTGAAGCTTTCTTT. It translates to CASSQQTGDPEAFF.

The V gene is TRBV7-8, the J gene TRBJ1-3; D unresolved. This CDR3 comprises 13 residues. Trimming pared 5 bases from V and 4 bases from J, leaving 9 bases between. The V gene's germline CDR1 is SGHVS and CDR2 FQNEAQ. The CDR3 nucleotides are TGTGCCAGCAGCGCTAGCTTGGGAAACACCATATATTTT. It is translated as CASSASLGNTIYF.

The chain couples TRBV6-1 to TRBJ2-2, with 11 bases matching TRBD2. V was clipped by 2 bases and J by 6 bases; unmatched bases: 8. This CDR3 is built from 17 residues. Germline CDR1 reads MNHNS; CDR2 reads SASEGT. The CDR3 nucleotides read TGTGCCAGCAGTGAAAGTGCTAGCGGGAGGTCTGCCGGGGAGCTGTTTTTT. This translates into CASSESASGRSAGELFF.

This chain uses TRBV5-6 with TRBJ1-2; no clear D. There are 15 residues in the CDR3. V lost 2 bases and J 6 bases, leaving 17 bases between the germline ends. Germline CDR1 is SGHDT and CDR2 is YYEEEE. The CDR3 DNA reads TGTGCCAGCAGCTTCGACACATATGCCTTGGATGGCTACACCTTC. Residues: CASSFDTYALDGYTF.

V usage is TRBV4-3 and J usage is TRBJ1-1, with D perhaps matching TRBD1 (6 bases). The germline CDR1 and CDR2 sequences are LGHNA and YSLEER. The V end was cut by 5 bases, the J end by 5 bases, with 15 bases between. This CDR3 spans 14 amino acids. CDR3 DNA sequence: TGCGCCAGCAGCACCCGACATAGGGGGACTGAAGCTTTCTTT. This sequence encodes CASSTRHRGTEAFF.

The chain combines TRBV18 with TRBJ2-1; 12 bases line up with TRBD2. The length of the CDR3 is 16 residues. Per the germline V gene, CDR1 is KGHSH and CDR2 is LQKENI. The V segment lost 4 bases and the J segment 9 bases; nucleotides outside the gene matches: 10. The CDR3, as DNA: TGTGCCAGCTCACTCTCCCTAGCGGGAGGGCCGAGTGAGCAGTTCTTC. Translating it yields CASSLSLAGGPSEQFF.

The chain links TRBV7-2 to TRBJ2-7; no clear D. Germline values: CDR1 SGHTA, CDR2 FQGNSA. CDR3 size: 13 residues. V shed 3 bases and J shed 0 bases, with 6 bases lying between them. DNA of the CDR3: TGTGCCAGCAGCTTCCCTTACTCCTACGAGCAGTACTTC. Protein: CASSFPYSYEQYF.

The chain links TRBV25-1 to TRBJ2-3; 7 bases are shared with TRBD2. The CDR3 totals 15 residues. V gave up 4 bases and J gave up 0 bases; unmatched junction bases: 4. Germline values: CDR1 MGHDK, CDR2 SYGVNS. CDR3 in DNA: TGTGCCAGCAGTGGAAATAGCGGGAGCACAGATACGCAGTATTTT. Translating it yields CASSGNSGSTDTQYF.

This CDR3 is CSATGIDGYTF. As DNA, the CDR3 is TGCAGTGCTACGGGTATTGATGGCTACACCTTC. The genes are TRBV20-1 and TRBJ1-2; D gene uncertain. The CDR3 is 11 residues long. With 4 bases removed from V and 6 bases from J, the gap between germline ends came to 9 bases. Germline V lookup: CDR1 DFQATT, CDR2 SNEGSKA (reference sequence).

The chain uses TRBV27 and TRBJ1-2; TRBD1 matches at 8 bases. Germline loops: CDR1 MNHEY, CDR2 SMNVEV (reference sequence). CDR3 size: 15 residues. V dropped 5 bases and J dropped 8; count of bases not matched to a gene: 13. The CDR3 DNA sequence: TGTGCCAGCAGTCCGATCGACAGGGGAAGAAGGGGCTACACCTTC. It codes for CASSPIDRGRRGYTF.

V usage is TRBV4-3 and J usage is TRBJ2-3; D unresolved. From germline, CDR1 is LGHNA and CDR2 YSLEER. Trimming left V 0 bases short and J 4 bases short, with 8 bases between. This CDR3 comprises 14 residues. DNA of the CDR3: TGCGCCAGCAGCCAAGACCCTCGGGCAGATACGCAGTATTTT. Amino acid sequence: CASSQDPRADTQYF.